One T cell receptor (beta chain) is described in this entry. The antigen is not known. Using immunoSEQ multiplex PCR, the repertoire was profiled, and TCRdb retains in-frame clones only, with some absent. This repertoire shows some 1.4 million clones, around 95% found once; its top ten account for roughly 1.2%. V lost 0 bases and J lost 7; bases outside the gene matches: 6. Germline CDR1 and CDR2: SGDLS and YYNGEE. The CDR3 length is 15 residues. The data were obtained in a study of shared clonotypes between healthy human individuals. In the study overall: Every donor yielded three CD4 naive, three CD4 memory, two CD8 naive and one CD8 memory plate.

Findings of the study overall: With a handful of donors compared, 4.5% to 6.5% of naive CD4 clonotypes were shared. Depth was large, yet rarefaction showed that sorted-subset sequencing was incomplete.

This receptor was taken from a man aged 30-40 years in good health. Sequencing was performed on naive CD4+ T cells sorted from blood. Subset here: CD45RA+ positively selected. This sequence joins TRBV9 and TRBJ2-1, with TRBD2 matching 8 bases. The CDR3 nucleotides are TGTGCCAGCAGCGTAGCAAGCGGGAGAGTTAATGAGCAGTTCTTC. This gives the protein CASSVASGRVNEQFF. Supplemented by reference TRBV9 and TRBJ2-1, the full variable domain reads DSGVTQTPKHLITATGQRVTLRCSPRSGDLSVYWYQQSLDQGLQFLIQYYNGEERAKGNILERFSAQQFPDLHSELNLSSLELGDSALYFCASSVASGRVNEQFFGPGTRLTVL.